Below are 7 T cell receptor beta chains sequenced from a single sample in a study of metastatic and nonmetastatic thyroid tumors. Thyroid surgery was performed in patients who had received no treatment beforehand. TCRdb re-processed the PCR reads through MiXCR. Found here are about 7,600 clones, approximately 30% of them singletons; the top ten hold about 19%. Sequences were obtained from adjacent normal tissue. These receptors were taken from a female donor with papillary thyroid cancer or a benign thyroid nodule (not recorded which). Some clones in this sample may be carry-over from other donors' samples.

This clone was detected only a few times. J is TRBJ1-2 and V is TRBV19; D remains ambiguous. The V gene's germline CDR1 is LNHDA and CDR2 SQIVND (reference sequence). Between the trimmed V and J ends, which lost 3 bases and 3 bases, there was a span of 8 bases. The CDR3 consists of 13 residues. The CDR3 spells CASSMDGYYGYTF. The CDR3 nucleotides are TGTGCCAGTAGTATGGACGGCTACTATGGCTACACCTTC.

At least ten counts were recorded for this clone. The rearrangement joins TRBV3-1 to TRBJ1-4; D not certain. Trimming took off 4 bases at V and 1 base at J, with 10 bases between the two ends. Germline assignment: CDR1 LGHDT and CDR2 YNNKEL (reference sequence). This CDR3 is built from 15 residues. The CDR3, as DNA: TGTGCCAGCAGCCCGGGGAGTTTAACTAATGAAAAACTGTTTTTT. Encoded protein: CASSPGSLTNEKLFF.

This clone occurred many times. The CDR3 loop is CASSPPLAGVSYNEQFF. For the CDR3, the DNA is TGTGCCAGCAGCCCGCCCCTAGCGGGAGTGTCATACAATGAGCAGTTCTTC. V gene TRBV4-2 combines with J gene TRBJ2-1; 10 nucleotides agree with TRBD2. J was trimmed by 4 bases and V by 4 bases; bases with no gene match: 10. The CDR3 contains 17 residues. The V gene's germline CDR1 is LGHNA and CDR2 YNFKEQ.

This clone was picked up many times. V and J are TRBV30 and TRBJ1-6; D gene uncertain. This CDR3 has 13 residues. Trimming shortened V by 0 bases and J by 13 bases, and 13 bases separated the two germline ends. CDR1 is GTSNPN, CDR2 SVGIG, per germline (reference sequence). The DNA of the CDR3 is TGTGCCTGGAGTGTAGTACCCAAAGTCCCCCTCCACTTT. It is translated as CAWSVVPKVPLHF.

The chain uses TRBV12-3 or TRBV12-4 and TRBJ2-1, with D perhaps being TRBD1 or TRBD2 (5 bases each). V lost 3 bases and J 8 bases, leaving 11 bases between the germline ends. This CDR3 comprises 13 residues. In DNA form, the CDR3 reads TGTGCCAGCAGTTTTCTGGGGGATTATGAGCAGTTCTTC. As protein: CASSFLGDYEQFF.

This clone was picked up a small number of times. This chain uses TRBV20-1 with TRBJ2-7; D is unresolved. CDR1 and CDR2 (germline): DFQATT, SNEGSKA (reference sequence). The CDR3 is 15 residues long. Between the trimmed V and J ends, which lost 0 bases and 4 bases, there was a span of 16 bases. The CDR3 nucleotides read TGCAGTGCTAGAGATTTCCACGGAGTGGATTACGAGCAGTACTTC. It specifies CSARDFHGVDYEQYF.

This clone was counted a few times. This CDR3 is CASSLRSSYGYTF. In DNA form, the CDR3 reads TGTGCCAGCAGCCTAAGGTCCTCCTATGGCTACACCTTC. The chain carries TRBV6-1 and TRBJ1-2; no clear D gene. The CDR3 sequence is 13 residues long. Germline V gene data show CDR1 as MNHNS and CDR2 as SASEGT. The V end lost 6 bases, the J end lost 4 bases, and 12 bases lay between the germline ends.